This TCR beta chain was documented in a study of OX40 agonist ivuxolimab in advanced cancers. Sequencing was performed with immunoSEQ multiplex PCR; in TCRdb, only in-frame clones are kept and a portion is missing. The sample includes some 25,000 clones, around 73% of them seen just once. V lost 4 bases and J lost 7; bases outside the gene matches: 10. The germline V gene has CDR1 SGDLS and CDR2 YYNGEE. The CDR3 has 14 amino acids. The chain couples TRBV9 to TRBJ2-5; 7 bases map to TRBD2. The source was CD4+ or CD8+ T cells sorted from blood, collected in a trial of the OX40 agonist ivuxolimab. The source of this sequence is an adult with an advanced solid tumor such as melanoma, head and neck, liver or kidney cancer. CDR3 coding DNA: TGTGCCAGCAGCCGGGACTACAGCCTTGGGACCCAGTACTTC. Its protein product is CASSRDYSLGTQYF.